The 19 T cell receptor beta chains in this list originate from one sample, sequenced in a study of T cell changes during pregnancy in multiple sclerosis. Sequenced by immunoSEQ multiplex PCR; TCRdb stores in-frame clones only, minus some. The sample lists about 85,000 clones; approximately 90% were seen once. Sequencing was performed on peripheral blood, taken in the first trimester of pregnancy. The source of these receptors is a female donor with multiple sclerosis, enrolled in a pregnancy study.

The V gene is TRBV5-1, the J gene TRBJ2-2; 7 bases are a match to TRBD1. This CDR3 has 15 residues. CDR1 SGHRS and CDR2 YFSETQ come from the germline V gene. The ends lost 5 bases at V and 2 bases at J; junction bases unmatched: 6. The CDR3 DNA sequence: TGCGCCAGCAGAATCGGGACAGAAAACACCGGGGAGCTGTTTTTT. Its protein product is CASRIGTENTGELFF.

This chain connects TRBV5-1 to TRBJ1-5, with D maybe TRBD1 (6 bases). Trimming took 0 bases from V and 5 from J, leaving 12 bases between them. Per germline, CDR1 SGHRS and CDR2 YFSETQ. The CDR3 length is 15 residues. CDR3 loop: CASSLGDRTDQPQHF. The CDR3 region has the DNA TGCGCCAGCAGCTTGGGTGACAGGACCGATCAGCCCCAGCATTTT. The full variable domain, with the rest looked up from reference TRBV5-1 and TRBJ1-5, is KAGVTQTPRYLIKTRGQQVTLSCSPISGHRSVSWYQQTPGQGLQFLFEYFSETQRNKGNFPGRFSGRQFSNSRSEMNVSTLELGDSALYLCASSLGDRTDQPQHFGDGTRLSIL.

Notes on this clone: The same CDR3 arises from other DNA sequences in this sample as well. V usage is TRBV6-6 and J usage is TRBJ1-1; D gene unclear. Per germline, CDR1 MNHNY and CDR2 SVGAGI (reference sequence). V lost 7 bases and J 5 bases, leaving 11 bases between the germline ends. The CDR3 has 12 amino acids. CDR3 protein: CASTAGGTEAFF. The CDR3 nucleotides are TGTGCCAGCACCGCAGGTGGGACTGAAGCTTTCTTT.

This clone is a singleton in its sample. The chain links TRBV4-1 to TRBJ2-5; 11 bases agree with TRBD2. This CDR3 has 15 residues. Germline V CDR1 and CDR2: MGHRA, YSYEKL. V was clipped by 2 bases and J by 1 base; unmatched bases: 0. This CDR3 is CASSQLAGGQETQYF. The CDR3 region has the DNA TGCGCCAGCAGCCAACTAGCGGGGGGCCAAGAGACCCAGTACTTC.

This chain joins TRBV4-3 and TRBJ2-2; 9 bases fit TRBD2. With 2 bases clipped from V and 6 bases from J, the junction kept 10 bases outside the gene matches. The CDR3 is 17 residues long. Per the germline V gene, CDR1 is LGHNA and CDR2 is YSLEER. CDR3 amino acids: CASSQTLSRGGPGELFF. DNA for the CDR3: TGCGCCAGCAGCCAAACTCTTTCGCGGGGGGGCCCCGGGGAGCTGTTTTTT.

The chain uses TRBV30 and TRBJ2-3; D unresolved. This CDR3 comprises 13 residues. Trimming took off 4 bases at V and 2 bases at J, with 10 bases between the two ends. Germline CDR1 GTSNPN, CDR2 SVGIG (reference sequence). In DNA form, the CDR3 reads TGTGCCTGGAACTCGCGGTACACAGATACGCAGTATTTT. As protein: CAWNSRYTDTQYF.

The rearrangement joins TRBV5-1 to TRBJ1-1; maybe TRBD1 (6 bases). This CDR3 region has 13 residues. The germline CDR1 and CDR2 sequences are SGHRS and YFSETQ. The V and J ends lost 5 bases and 4 bases respectively, with 12 bases between them. CDR3 amino acids: CASRRDTVTEAFF. The CDR3, as DNA: TGCGCCAGCAGACGGGACACCGTCACTGAAGCTTTCTTT.

This chain links TRBV18 with TRBJ1-1; 9 nucleotides line up with TRBD1. The V gene's germline CDR1 is KGHSH and CDR2 LQKENI. V dropped 3 bases and J dropped 1; count of bases not matched to a gene: 6. This CDR3 comprises 16 residues. The CDR3 reads CASSPRTGVKNTEAFF. The CDR3 region has the DNA TGTGCCAGCTCACCTAGGACAGGGGTCAAGAACACTGAAGCTTTCTTT.

This clone was observed once. The V and J genes are TRBV2 and TRBJ1-6; 11 bases align to TRBD1. This CDR3 has 15 amino acids. Germline CDR1 is SNHLY and CDR2 is FYNNEI. Trimming cost V 7 bases and J 7 bases; bases outside gene matches: 6. The DNA of the CDR3 is TGTGCCAGCACGCCGGGACAGGGGGACAATTCACCCCTCCACTTT. Amino acid sequence: CASTPGQGDNSPLHF.

The V and J genes are TRBV7-2 and TRBJ2-3; D perhaps matches TRBD1 (5 bases). V was trimmed by 5 bases and J by 2 bases, leaving 14 bases between them. The CDR3 is made up of 15 amino acids. Germline V gene data show CDR1 as SGHTA and CDR2 as FQGNSA. The CDR3 DNA sequence: TGTGCCAGCAGCCCCGAAGGGGCGGCCACAGATACGCAGTATTTT. Translation: CASSPEGAATDTQYF.

The chain links TRBV27 to TRBJ1-1, with a tentative D call TRBD1 (5 bases). Deletions cut 3 bases from V and 4 bases from J, with 9 bases between. Germline CDR1 and CDR2: MNHEY and SMNVEV (reference sequence). The CDR3 consists of 13 residues. The CDR3 nucleotides are TGTGCCAGCAGTTTCACCGGGGGCACTGAAGCTTTCTTT. Translation: CASSFTGGTEAFF.

The chain recombines TRBV6-5 with TRBJ2-3; maybe TRBD2 (6 bases). The germline gives CDR1 MNHEY, CDR2 SVGAGI. There are 15 residues in the CDR3. V was cut by 7 bases and J by 2 bases, with 16 bases left in between. The CDR3 loop reads CASKTFSGYTDTQYF. CDR3 bases: TGTGCCAGCAAAACGTTTAGCGGCTACACAGATACGCAGTATTTT.

The chain combines TRBV27 with TRBJ1-5, with 7 bases matching TRBD1. Trimming cost V 2 bases and J 2 bases; bases outside gene matches: 3. Germline V gives CDR1 MNHEY, CDR2 SMNVEV (reference sequence). The CDR3 runs 15 residues. The CDR3 is CASSLRQGGNQPQHF. The DNA of the CDR3 is TGTGCCAGCAGTTTACGTCAGGGGGGCAATCAGCCCCAGCATTTT.

This chain links TRBV13 with TRBJ2-3, with 13 positions matching TRBD2. This CDR3 spans 17 amino acids. The V and J ends lost 3 bases and 0 bases, in that order; junction bases with no gene match: 3. The germline V gene has CDR1 PRHDT and CDR2 FYEKMQ (reference sequence). The CDR3 DNA follows: TGTGCCAGCAGCTTTGAGGGACTAGCGGGGAGCACAGATACGCAGTATTTT. It specifies CASSFEGLAGSTDTQYF. Full variable domain (remainder filled in from reference TRBV13 and TRBJ2-3): AAGVIQSPRHLIKEKRETATLKCYPIPRHDTVYWYQQGPGQDPQFLISFYEKMQSDKGSIPDRFSAQQFSDYHSELNMSSLELGDSALYFCASSFEGLAGSTDTQYFGPGTRLTVL.

The chain combines TRBV23-1 with TRBJ2-3; D ambiguous. TRBV23-1 is filed as an ORF, its function uncertain. This CDR3 is built from 14 residues. Trimming removed 3 bases at V and 3 bases at J, with 10 bases between. In DNA, the CDR3 is TGCGCCAGCAGTCATCGTTGGCTGACAGATACGCAGTATTTT. This sequence encodes CASSHRWLTDTQYF.

The V call is TRBV5-1, the J call TRBJ2-1; D is undetermined. Germline CDR1 and CDR2: SGHRS and YFSETQ. The germline V and J ends were trimmed by 0 bases and 3 bases, with 7 bases remaining between them. CDR3 size: 14 residues. The CDR3 DNA is TGCGCCAGCAGCTTGGAAACTCTCTACAATGAGCAGTTCTTC. This translates into CASSLETLYNEQFF.

The V call is TRBV4-3, the J call TRBJ1-1; D perhaps matches TRBD1 (5 bases). V was cut by 0 bases and J by 7 bases, with 12 bases left in between. CDR3 length: 14 amino acids. Per germline, CDR1 LGHNA and CDR2 YSLEER. CDR3 nucleotides: TGCGCCAGCAGCCAAGATGGGGGGGGAATTGAAGCTTTCTTT. It translates to CASSQDGGGIEAFF.

The chain has TRBV28 and TRBJ1-2, with D maybe TRBD1 (5 bases). Between the trimmed V and J ends, which lost 10 bases and 3 bases, there was a span of 21 bases. The CDR3 extends over 15 amino acids. Germline loops: CDR1 MDHEN, CDR2 SYDVKM. CDR3 coding DNA: TGTGCCACTCAGGGACTCCCGCGGGCAGACTATGGCTACACCTTC. This encodes CATQGLPRADYGYTF.

This clone was counted a single time. The chain combines TRBV7-2 with TRBJ1-1; 7 nucleotides align to TRBD1. Germline V gene data show CDR1 as SGHTA and CDR2 as FQGNSA. The length of the CDR3 is 13 residues. V lost 4 bases to trimming and J lost 5 bases; unmatched junction nucleotides: 4. DNA of the CDR3: TGTGCCAGCAGCTCACAACAGGGGACTGAAGCTTTCTTT. It encodes CASSSQQGTEAFF.